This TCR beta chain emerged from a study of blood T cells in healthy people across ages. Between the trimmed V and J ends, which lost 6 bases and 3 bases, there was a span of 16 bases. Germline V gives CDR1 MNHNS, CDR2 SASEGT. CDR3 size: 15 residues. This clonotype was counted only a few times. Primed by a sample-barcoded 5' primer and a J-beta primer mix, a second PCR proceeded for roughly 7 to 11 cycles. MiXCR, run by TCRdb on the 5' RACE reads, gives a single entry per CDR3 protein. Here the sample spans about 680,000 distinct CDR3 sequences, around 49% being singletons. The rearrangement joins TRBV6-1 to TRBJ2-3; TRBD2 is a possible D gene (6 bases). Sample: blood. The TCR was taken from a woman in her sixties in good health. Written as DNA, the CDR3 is TGTGCCAGCAGAGCCCGGGACTGGGATACAGATACGCAGTATTTT. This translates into CASRARDWDTDTQYF.